This T cell receptor beta chain was sequenced in a study of T cells in Graves' hyperthyroidism and ophthalmopathy. Trimming removed 5 bases at V and 8 bases at J, with 10 bases between. Germline assignment: CDR1 SGHAT and CDR2 FQNNGV. The CDR3 contains 12 residues. This clonotype was seen at least ten times. RNA transcripts served as the template for amplifying TCR beta CDR3 regions. TCR CDR3 regions were first amplified by RT-PCR with HTBI primers. Each CDR3 protein gets one entry after TCRdb re-called the multiplex PCR reads with MiXCR. The sample holds some 400,000 distinct CDR3 sequences, roughly 14% seen once.

J is TRBJ2-1 and V is TRBV11-2; possibly TRBD2 for D (5 bases). This clonotype was obtained from an older woman with Graves' hyperthyroidism. The source material was blood. This CDR3 reads CASSPVGDEQFF. CDR3 in DNA: TGTGCCAGCAGCCCAGTCGGGGATGAGCAGTTCTTC.